This TCR beta chain was retrieved from a study of cytomegalovirus exposure and HLA in healthy donors. About the research overall: Inside one of the first data releases sat about 91 million unique TCRs taken from HLA-typed donors.

In the PCR, 60 Vbeta and 13 Jbeta primers were used. Clones were sequenced by immunoSEQ multiplex PCR, and TCRdb holds only the in-frame ones, with some missing. The repertoire holds about 120,000 clones, roughly 79% seen once, with 3% to 5% in the top ten. Study-wide points: Owing to their indistinguishability, certain V segments, notably TRBV6-2 and TRBV6-3, were excluded. The study put 160 or so TCR beta chains on its list as cytomegalovirus-associated. The later analysis indicated that the majority of CMV-associated TCR beta chains appeared HLA-restricted.

Trimming pared 0 bases from V and 2 bases from J, leaving 14 bases between. The V gene's germline CDR1 is LNHNV and CDR2 YYDKDF (reference sequence). The CDR3 totals 16 residues. As to this clone: The target antigen is unknown.

The receptor comes from a woman in her twenties or thirties in good health and CMV-seronegative. The chain couples TRBV15 to TRBJ2-7, with D hard to call. The sequenced sample was PBMCs. The CDR3 DNA is TGTGCCACCAGCAGAGAATCTCCATTCGTAGCCTACGAGCAGTACTTC. This encodes CATSRESPFVAYEQYF.